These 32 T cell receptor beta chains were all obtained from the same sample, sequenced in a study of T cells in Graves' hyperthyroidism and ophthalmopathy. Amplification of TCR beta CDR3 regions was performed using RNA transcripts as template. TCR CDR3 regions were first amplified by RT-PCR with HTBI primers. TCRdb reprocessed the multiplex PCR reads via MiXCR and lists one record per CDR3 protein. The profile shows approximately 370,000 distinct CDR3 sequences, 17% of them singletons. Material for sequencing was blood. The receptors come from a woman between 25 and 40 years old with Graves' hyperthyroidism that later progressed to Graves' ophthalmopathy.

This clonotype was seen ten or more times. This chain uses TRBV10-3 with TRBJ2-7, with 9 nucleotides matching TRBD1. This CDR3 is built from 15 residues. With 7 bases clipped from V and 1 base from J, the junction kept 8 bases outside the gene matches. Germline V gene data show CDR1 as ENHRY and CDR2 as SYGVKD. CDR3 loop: CAITSGTGSSYEQYF. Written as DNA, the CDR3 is TGTGCCATCACCTCGGGGACAGGGTCGTCCTACGAGCAGTACTTC.

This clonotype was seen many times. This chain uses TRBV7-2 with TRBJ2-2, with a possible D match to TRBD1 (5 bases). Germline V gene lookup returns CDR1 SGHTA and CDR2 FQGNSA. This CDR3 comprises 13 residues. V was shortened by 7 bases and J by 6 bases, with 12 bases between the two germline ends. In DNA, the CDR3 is TGTGCCAGCAATCTACAGGTCTCCGGGGAGCTGTTTTTT. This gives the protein CASNLQVSGELFF. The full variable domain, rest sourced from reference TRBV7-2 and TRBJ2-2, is GAGVSQSPSNKVTEKGKDVELRCDPISGHTALYWYRQSLGQGLEFLIYFQGNSAPDKSGLPSDRFSAERTGGSVSTLTIQRTQQEDSAVYLCASNLQVSGELFFGEGSRLTVL.

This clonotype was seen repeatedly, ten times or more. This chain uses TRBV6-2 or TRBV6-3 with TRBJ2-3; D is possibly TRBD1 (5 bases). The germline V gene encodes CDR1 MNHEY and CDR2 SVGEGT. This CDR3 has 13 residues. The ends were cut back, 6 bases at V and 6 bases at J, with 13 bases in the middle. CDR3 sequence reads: CASRIRVLDTQYF. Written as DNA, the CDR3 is TGTGCCAGCAGGATCAGGGTTCTGGATACGCAGTATTTT.

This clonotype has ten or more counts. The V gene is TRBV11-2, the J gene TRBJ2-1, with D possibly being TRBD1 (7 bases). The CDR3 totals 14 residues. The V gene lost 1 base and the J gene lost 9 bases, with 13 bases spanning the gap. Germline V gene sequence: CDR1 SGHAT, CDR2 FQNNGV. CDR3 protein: CASSLGQGGGEQFF. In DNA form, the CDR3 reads TGTGCCAGCAGCTTAGGCCAGGGGGGTGGTGAGCAGTTCTTC.

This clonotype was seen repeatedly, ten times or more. The CDR3 region is CASQERATNEKLFF. Here the CDR3 DNA reads TGTGCCAGCCAAGAAAGAGCAACTAATGAAAAACTGTTTTTT. This chain links TRBV2 with TRBJ1-4, with D unclear. This CDR3 region has 14 residues. Germline V gene sequence: CDR1 SNHLY, CDR2 FYNNEI. The V gene lost 8 bases and the J gene lost 0 bases, with 10 bases spanning the gap.

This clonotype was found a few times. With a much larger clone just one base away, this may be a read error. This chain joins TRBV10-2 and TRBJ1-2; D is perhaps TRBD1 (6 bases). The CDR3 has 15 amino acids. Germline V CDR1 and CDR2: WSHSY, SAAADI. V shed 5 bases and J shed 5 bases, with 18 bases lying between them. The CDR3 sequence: CASSPGRGNSYGYTF. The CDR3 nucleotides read TGCGCCAGCAGTCCGGGCAGGGGAAACTCTTATGGCTACACCTTC.

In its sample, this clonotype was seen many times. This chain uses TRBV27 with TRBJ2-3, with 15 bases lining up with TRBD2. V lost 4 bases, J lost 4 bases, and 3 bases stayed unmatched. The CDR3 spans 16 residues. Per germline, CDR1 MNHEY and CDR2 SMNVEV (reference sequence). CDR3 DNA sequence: TGTGCCAGCAGTTCTTGGACTAGCGGGAGGGCAGATACGCAGTATTTT. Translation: CASSSWTSGRADTQYF.

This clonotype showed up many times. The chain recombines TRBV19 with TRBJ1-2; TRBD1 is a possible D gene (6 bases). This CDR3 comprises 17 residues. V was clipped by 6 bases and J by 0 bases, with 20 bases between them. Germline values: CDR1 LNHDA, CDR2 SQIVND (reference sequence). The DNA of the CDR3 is TGTGCCAGTAGGGCTCCGGGACATCTCCCTACTAACTATGGCTACACCTTC. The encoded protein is CASRAPGHLPTNYGYTF. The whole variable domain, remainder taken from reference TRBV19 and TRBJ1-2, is DGGITQSPKYLFRKEGQNVTLSCEQNLNHDAMYWYRQDPGQGLRLIYYSQIVNDFQKGDIAEGYSVSREKKESFPLTVTSAQKNPTAFYLCASRAPGHLPTNYGYTFGSGTRLTVV.

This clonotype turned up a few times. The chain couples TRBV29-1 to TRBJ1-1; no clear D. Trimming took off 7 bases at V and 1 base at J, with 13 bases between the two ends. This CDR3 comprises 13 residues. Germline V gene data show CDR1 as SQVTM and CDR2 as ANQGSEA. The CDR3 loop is CSAHTGPNTEAFF. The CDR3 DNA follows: TGCAGCGCCCATACCGGCCCGAACACTGAAGCTTTCTTT.

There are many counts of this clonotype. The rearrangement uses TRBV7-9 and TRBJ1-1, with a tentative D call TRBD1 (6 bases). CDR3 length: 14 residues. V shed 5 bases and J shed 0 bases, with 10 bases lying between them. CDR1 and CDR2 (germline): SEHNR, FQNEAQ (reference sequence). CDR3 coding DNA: TGTGCCAGCAGCCCAGGGGTTATGAACACTGAAGCTTTCTTT. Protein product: CASSPGVMNTEAFF. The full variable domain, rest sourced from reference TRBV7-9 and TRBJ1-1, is DTGVSQNPRHKITKRGQNVTFRCDPISEHNRLYWYRQTLGQGPEFLTYFQNEAQLEKSRLLSDRFSAERPKGSFSTLEIQRTEQGDSAMYLCASSPGVMNTEAFFGQGTRLTVV.

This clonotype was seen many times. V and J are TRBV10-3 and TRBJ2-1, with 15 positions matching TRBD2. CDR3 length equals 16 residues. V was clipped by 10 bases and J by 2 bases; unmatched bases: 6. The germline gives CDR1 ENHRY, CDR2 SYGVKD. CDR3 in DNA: TGTGCCACCCGGACTAGCGGGGGGGCCCCCTACAATGAGCAGTTCTTC. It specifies CATRTSGGAPYNEQFF.

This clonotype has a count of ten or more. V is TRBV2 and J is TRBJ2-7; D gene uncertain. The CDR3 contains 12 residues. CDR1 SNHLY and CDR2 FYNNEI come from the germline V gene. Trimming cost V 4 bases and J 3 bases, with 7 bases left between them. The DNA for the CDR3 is TGTGCCAGCAGTGTTCTAATCTACGAGCAGTACTTC. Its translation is CASSVLIYEQYF.

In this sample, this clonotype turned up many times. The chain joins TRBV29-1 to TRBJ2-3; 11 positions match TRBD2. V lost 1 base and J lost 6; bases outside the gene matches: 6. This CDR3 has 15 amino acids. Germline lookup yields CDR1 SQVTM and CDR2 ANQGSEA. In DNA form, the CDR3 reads TGCAGCGTTGAAGTACTAGCGGGAGTCGGTGATACGCAGTATTTT. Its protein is CSVEVLAGVGDTQYF.

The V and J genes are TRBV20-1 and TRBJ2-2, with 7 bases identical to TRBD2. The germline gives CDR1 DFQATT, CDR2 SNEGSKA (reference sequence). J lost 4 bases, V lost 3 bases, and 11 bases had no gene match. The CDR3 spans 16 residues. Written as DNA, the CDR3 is TGCAGTGCTAGGGATCCTTTCGGGAGGAGCACCGGGGAGCTGTTTTTT. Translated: CSARDPFGRSTGELFF.

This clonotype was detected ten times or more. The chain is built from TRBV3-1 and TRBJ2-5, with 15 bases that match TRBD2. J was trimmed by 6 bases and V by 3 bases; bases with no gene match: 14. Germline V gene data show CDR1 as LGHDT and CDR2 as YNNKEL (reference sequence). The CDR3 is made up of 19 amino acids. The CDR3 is CASSHPRTSGGDIGKTQYF. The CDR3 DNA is TGTGCCAGCAGCCATCCCCGGACTAGCGGGGGGGATATCGGGAAGACCCAGTACTTC.

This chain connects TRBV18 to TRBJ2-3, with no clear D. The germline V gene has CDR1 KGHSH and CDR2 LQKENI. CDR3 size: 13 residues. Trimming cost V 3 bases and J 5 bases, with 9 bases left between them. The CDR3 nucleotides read TGTGCCAGCTCACCTGATCGAGTAGATACGCAGTATTTT. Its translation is CASSPDRVDTQYF.

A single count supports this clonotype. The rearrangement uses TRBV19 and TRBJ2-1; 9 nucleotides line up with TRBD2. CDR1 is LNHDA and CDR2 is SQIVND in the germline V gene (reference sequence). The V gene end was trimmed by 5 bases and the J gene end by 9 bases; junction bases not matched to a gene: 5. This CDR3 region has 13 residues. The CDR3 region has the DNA TGTGCCAGTAGTTCCGGACTAGCGAGTGAGCAGTTCTTC. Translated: CASSSGLASEQFF. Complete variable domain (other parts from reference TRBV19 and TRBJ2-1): DGGITQSPKYLFRKEGQNVTLSCEQNLNHDAMYWYRQDPGQGLRLIYYSQIVNDFQKGDIAEGYSVSREKKESFPLTVTSAQKNPTAFYLCASSSGLASEQFFGPGTRLTVL.

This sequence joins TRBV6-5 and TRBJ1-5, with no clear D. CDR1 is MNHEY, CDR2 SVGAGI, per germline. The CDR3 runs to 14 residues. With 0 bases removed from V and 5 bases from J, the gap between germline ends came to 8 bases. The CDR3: CASSYSGPHQPQHF. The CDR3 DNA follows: TGTGCCAGCAGTTACTCAGGGCCCCATCAGCCCCAGCATTTT.

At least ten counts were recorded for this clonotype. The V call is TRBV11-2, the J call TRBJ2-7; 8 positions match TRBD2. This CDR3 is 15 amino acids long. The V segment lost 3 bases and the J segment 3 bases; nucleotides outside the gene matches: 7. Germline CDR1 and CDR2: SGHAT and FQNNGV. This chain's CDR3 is CASSFSSGVHYEQYF. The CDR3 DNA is TGTGCCAGCAGCTTCAGTAGCGGGGTCCACTACGAGCAGTACTTC.

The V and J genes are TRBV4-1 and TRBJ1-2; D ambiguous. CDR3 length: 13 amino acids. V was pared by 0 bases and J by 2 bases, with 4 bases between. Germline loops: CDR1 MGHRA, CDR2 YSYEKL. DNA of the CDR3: TGCGCCAGCAGCCAAGATAACAACTATGGCTACACCTTC. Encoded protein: CASSQDNNYGYTF.

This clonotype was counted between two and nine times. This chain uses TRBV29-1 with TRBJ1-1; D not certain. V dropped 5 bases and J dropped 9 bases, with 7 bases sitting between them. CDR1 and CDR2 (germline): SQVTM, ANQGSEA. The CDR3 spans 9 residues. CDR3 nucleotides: TGCAGCGTTCAAACCAAAGCTTTCTTT. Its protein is CSVQTKAFF. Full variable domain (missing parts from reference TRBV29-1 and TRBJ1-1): SAVISQKPSRDICQRGTSLTIQCQVDSQVTMMFWYRQQPGQSLTLIATANQGSEATYESGFVIDKFPISRPNLTFSTLTVSNMSPEDSSIYLCSVQTKAFFGQGTRLTVV.

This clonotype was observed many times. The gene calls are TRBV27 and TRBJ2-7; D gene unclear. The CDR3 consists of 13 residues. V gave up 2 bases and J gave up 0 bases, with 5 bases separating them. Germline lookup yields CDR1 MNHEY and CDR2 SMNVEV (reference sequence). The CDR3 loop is CASSLSPSYEQYF. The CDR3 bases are TGTGCCAGCAGTTTAAGCCCCTCCTACGAGCAGTACTTC.

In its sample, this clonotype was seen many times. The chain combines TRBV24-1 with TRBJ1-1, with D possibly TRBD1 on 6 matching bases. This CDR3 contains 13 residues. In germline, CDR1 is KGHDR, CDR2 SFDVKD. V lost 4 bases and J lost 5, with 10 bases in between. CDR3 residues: CATSEGARTEAFF. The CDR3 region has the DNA TGTGCCACCAGTGAGGGGGCGCGGACTGAAGCTTTCTTT.

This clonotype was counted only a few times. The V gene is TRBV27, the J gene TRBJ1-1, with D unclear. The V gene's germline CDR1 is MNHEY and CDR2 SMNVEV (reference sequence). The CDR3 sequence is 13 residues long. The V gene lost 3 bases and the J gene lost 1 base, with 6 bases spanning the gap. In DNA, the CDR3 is TGTGCCAGCAGTTTCGACAAGAACACTGAAGCTTTCTTT. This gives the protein CASSFDKNTEAFF.

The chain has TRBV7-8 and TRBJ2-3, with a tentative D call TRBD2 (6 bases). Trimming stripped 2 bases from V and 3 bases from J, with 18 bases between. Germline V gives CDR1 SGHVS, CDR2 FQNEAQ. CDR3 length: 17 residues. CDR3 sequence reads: CASSLRGVGGSTDTQYF. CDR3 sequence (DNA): TGTGCCAGCAGCTTACGGGGTGTGGGGGGTTCTACAGATACGCAGTATTTT.

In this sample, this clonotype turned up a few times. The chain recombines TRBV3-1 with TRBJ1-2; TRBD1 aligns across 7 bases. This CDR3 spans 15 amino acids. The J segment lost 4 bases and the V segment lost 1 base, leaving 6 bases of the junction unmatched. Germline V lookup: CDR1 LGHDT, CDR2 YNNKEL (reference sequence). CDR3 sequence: CASSQGGAGGYGYTF. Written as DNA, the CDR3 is TGTGCCAGCAGCCAAGGTGGCGCAGGGGGCTATGGCTACACCTTC.

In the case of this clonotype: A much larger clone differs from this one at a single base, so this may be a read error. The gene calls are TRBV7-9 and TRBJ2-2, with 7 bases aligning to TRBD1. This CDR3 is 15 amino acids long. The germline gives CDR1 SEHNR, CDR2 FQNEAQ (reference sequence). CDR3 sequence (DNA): TGTACCAGCAGCTTAAACAGGGGACACACCGGGGAGCTGTTTTTT. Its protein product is CTSSLNRGHTGELFF.

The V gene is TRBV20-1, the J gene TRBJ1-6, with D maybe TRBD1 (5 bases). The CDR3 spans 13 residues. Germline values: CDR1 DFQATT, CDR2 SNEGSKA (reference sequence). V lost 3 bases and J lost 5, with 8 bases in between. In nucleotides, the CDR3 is TGCAGTGCTAGCTCAGGGAATAATTCACCCCTCCACTTT. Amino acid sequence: CSASSGNNSPLHF.

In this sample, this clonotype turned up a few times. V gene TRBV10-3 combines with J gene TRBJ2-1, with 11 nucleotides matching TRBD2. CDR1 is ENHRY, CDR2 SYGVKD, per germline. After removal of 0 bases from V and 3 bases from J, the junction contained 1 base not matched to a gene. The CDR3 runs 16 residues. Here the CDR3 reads CAISESTSGSYNEQFF. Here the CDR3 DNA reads TGTGCCATCAGTGAGTCTACTAGCGGGAGCTACAATGAGCAGTTCTTC.

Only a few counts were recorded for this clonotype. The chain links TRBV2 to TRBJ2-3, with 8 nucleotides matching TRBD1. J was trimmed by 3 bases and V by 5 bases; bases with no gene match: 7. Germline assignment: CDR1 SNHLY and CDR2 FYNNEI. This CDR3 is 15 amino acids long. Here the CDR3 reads CASSSTRQGTDTQYF. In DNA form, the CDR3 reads TGTGCCAGCAGTTCCACCCGACAGGGGACAGATACGCAGTATTTT.

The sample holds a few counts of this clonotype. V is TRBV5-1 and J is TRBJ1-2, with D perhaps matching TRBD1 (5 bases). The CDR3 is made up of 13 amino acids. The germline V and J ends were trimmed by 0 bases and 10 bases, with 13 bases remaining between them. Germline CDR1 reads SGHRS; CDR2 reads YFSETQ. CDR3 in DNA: TGCGCCAGCAGCTTGGGGGGCCAAGATGACTACACCTTC. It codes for CASSLGGQDDYTF. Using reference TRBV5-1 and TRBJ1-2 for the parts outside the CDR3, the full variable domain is KAGVTQTPRYLIKTRGQQVTLSCSPISGHRSVSWYQQTPGQGLQFLFEYFSETQRNKGNFPGRFSGRQFSNSRSEMNVSTLELGDSALYLCASSLGGQDDYTFGSGTRLTVV.

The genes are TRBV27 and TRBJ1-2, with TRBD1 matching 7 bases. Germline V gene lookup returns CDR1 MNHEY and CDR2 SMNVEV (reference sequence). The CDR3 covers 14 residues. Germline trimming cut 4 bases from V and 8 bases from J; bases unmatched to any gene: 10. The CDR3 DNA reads TGTGCCAGCAGTTCAATAGGGGGCTCGCGGGGCTACACCTTC. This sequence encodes CASSSIGGSRGYTF.